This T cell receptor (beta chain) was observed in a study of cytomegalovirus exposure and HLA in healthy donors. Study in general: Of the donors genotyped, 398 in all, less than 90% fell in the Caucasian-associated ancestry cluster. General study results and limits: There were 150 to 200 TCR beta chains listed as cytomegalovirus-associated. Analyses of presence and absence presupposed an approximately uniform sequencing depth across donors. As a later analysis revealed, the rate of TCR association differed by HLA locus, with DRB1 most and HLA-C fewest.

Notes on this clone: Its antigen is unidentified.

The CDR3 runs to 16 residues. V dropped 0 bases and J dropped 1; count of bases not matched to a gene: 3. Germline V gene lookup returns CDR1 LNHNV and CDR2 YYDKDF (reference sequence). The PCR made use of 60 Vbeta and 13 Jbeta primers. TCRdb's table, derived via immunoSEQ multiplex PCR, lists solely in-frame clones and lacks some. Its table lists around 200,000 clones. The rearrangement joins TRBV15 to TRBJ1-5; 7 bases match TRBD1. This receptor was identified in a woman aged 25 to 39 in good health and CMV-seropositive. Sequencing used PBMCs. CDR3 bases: TGTGCCACCAGCAGAGATCCGACAGGGAGCAATCAGCCCCAGCATTTT. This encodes CATSRDPTGSNQPQHF.